The following is a TCR beta chain sequence with its context. Its antigen is unknown. MiXCR, applied by TCRdb to the reads, yields one record per CDR3 protein. The sample yields around 740,000 distinct CDR3 sequences, about 40% seen once. These data come from a study of T cell repertoires in cytomegalovirus infection. Study overall: It can be stated that public TCR beta signatures indicated CMV infection as well as a matching HLA type.

There are 14 residues in the CDR3. The V and J ends lost 4 bases and 5 bases, in that order; junction bases with no gene match: 7. Looked up from germline, CDR1 is LNHDA and CDR2 is SQIVND (reference sequence). Overall study findings and caveats: Carriers of CMV plus the relevant HLA were identified by cumulative public TCR beta family frequency. Across the ex vivo response, the dominant clonotypes were HLA-C-restricted CMV-specific TCR beta clonotypes.

This clonotype originated in a human donor in good health (CMV status not recorded). Some clones in this sample may be carry-over from other donors' samples. The genes are TRBV19 and TRBJ1-2; the match to TRBD1 covers 7 bases. The sample was PBMCs. The CDR3 region is CASSTRQGPYGYTF. In DNA, the CDR3 is TGTGCCAGTAGTACGCGACAGGGCCCATATGGCTACACCTTC.